One and the same sample provided the 27 T cell receptor beta chains below, sequenced in a study of blood T cell repertoires in COVID-19. Libraries were prepared by immunoSEQ multiplex PCR; TCRdb keeps only in-frame clonotypes and omits some of them. The sample has about 220,000 clones, 82% seen once. Sequenced sample: PBMCs or T cells enriched from blood (not recorded which). The receptors shown here come from a woman in her sixties or seventies who had recovered from COVID-19.

This chain joins TRBV27 and TRBJ1-3; D is unresolved. Trimming removed 5 bases at V and 0 bases at J, with 5 bases between. Germline CDR1 and CDR2: MNHEY and SMNVEV (reference sequence). This CDR3 has 13 residues. The CDR3, as DNA: TGTGCCAGCAGTCCCCTCTCTGGAAACACCATATATTTT. Its protein product is CASSPLSGNTIYF.

The chain combines TRBV12-5 with TRBJ2-7; 7 positions agree with TRBD1. This CDR3 is built from 14 residues. CDR1 and CDR2 from the germline V gene are LGHNT and FRNRAP. The V and J ends lost 1 base and 5 bases, in that order; junction bases with no gene match: 5. CDR3 in amino acids: CASGLGQGSHEQYF. As DNA, the CDR3 is TGTGCTAGTGGTTTGGGACAGGGTAGCCACGAGCAGTACTTC.

This rearrangement joins TRBV9 to TRBJ2-1; D possibly corresponds to TRBD1 (6 bases). V lost 3 bases to trimming and J lost 9 bases, with 13 bases between them. From germline, CDR1 is SGDLS and CDR2 YYNGEE. There are 13 residues in the CDR3. CDR3 sequence reads: CASSAIRGTEQFF. Written as DNA, the CDR3 is TGTGCCAGCAGCGCGATCAGGGGTACTGAGCAGTTCTTC. The full variable domain, with the rest looked up from reference TRBV9 and TRBJ2-1, is DSGVTQTPKHLITATGQRVTLRCSPRSGDLSVYWYQQSLDQGLQFLIQYYNGEERAKGNILERFSAQQFPDLHSELNLSSLELGDSALYFCASSAIRGTEQFFGPGTRLTVL.

The V call is TRBV5-1, the J call TRBJ2-1; tentative D call: TRBD2 (5 bases). CDR3 length: 13 amino acids. The germline V and J ends were trimmed by 3 bases and 5 bases, with 9 bases remaining between them. Germline V CDR1 and CDR2: SGHRS, YFSETQ. The CDR3 sequence: CASSWTSDNEQFF. The CDR3 nucleotides read TGCGCCAGCAGCTGGACTTCCGACAATGAGCAGTTCTTC.

In this sample, this clone turned up once. The chain combines TRBV4-3 with TRBJ1-2, with 7 bases aligning to TRBD1. The V gene's germline CDR1 is LGHNA and CDR2 YSLEER. Trimming took 1 base from V and 4 from J; bases not matched to a gene: 9. The CDR3 sequence is 16 residues long. CDR3 nucleotide sequence: TGCGCCAGCAGCCAAGGGAACCTGGACAGGCTCTATGGCTACACCTTC. Translation gives CASSQGNLDRLYGYTF.

CDR3 sequence: CASSLEGTGFETQYF. The CDR3 DNA reads as TGCGCCAGCAGCTTGGAAGGGACAGGGTTTGAGACCCAGTACTTC. The chain carries TRBV5-1 and TRBJ2-5; 9 bases are a match to TRBD1. The CDR3 is 15 amino acids. The V and J ends lost 0 bases and 5 bases, in that order; junction bases with no gene match: 5. Germline V gives CDR1 SGHRS, CDR2 YFSETQ.

J is TRBJ1-3 and V is TRBV27, with TRBD1 as a possible D gene (5 bases). This CDR3 has 14 amino acids. Looked up from germline, CDR1 is MNHEY and CDR2 is SMNVEV (reference sequence). V shed 1 base and J shed 7 bases, with 11 bases lying between them. CDR3 nucleotide sequence: TGTGCCAGCAGTTTATTGGGGGGGAGTAACACCATATATTTT. Its translation: CASSLLGGSNTIYF.

This chain connects TRBV13 to TRBJ2-1; 9 nucleotides line up with TRBD2. The CDR3 runs to 16 residues. Trimming at V came to 6 bases and at J to 7 bases, leaving 13 bases not matched to a gene. Germline CDR1 PRHDT, CDR2 FYEKMQ (reference sequence). The CDR3 protein is CASRRSRLAGLNEQFF. For the CDR3, the DNA is TGTGCCAGCAGACGTTCCCGGCTAGCGGGGCTAAATGAGCAGTTCTTC.

V gene TRBV15 combines with J gene TRBJ1-6; D is ambiguous. V was cut by 8 bases and J by 5 bases, with 16 bases left in between. This CDR3 region has 15 residues. Germline-derived CDR1 and CDR2 are LNHNV and YYDKDF (reference sequence). CDR3 nucleotide sequence: TGTGCCACCTCGTATCGAGCCTTCAATAATTCACCCCTCCACTTT. Amino acids: CATSYRAFNNSPLHF.

The chain uses TRBV5-8 and TRBJ2-7; 8 nucleotides align to TRBD1. V dropped 2 bases and J dropped 5; count of bases not matched to a gene: 6. Looked up from germline, CDR1 is SGHTS and CDR2 is YDEGEE. The CDR3 totals 14 residues. The CDR3 here is CASSLTTGEHEQYF. In DNA, the CDR3 is TGTGCCAGCAGCTTAACGACAGGGGAGCACGAGCAGTACTTC.

The sample holds a few counts of this clone. The J gene is TRBJ1-4, the V gene TRBV2; TRBD1 might be the D (6 bases). CDR1 and CDR2 from the germline V gene are SNHLY and FYNNEI. With 6 bases removed from V and 6 bases from J, the gap between germline ends came to 11 bases. This CDR3 comprises 13 residues. CDR3 coding DNA: TGTGCCAGCAGGGCGGGGGCGCATGAAAAACTGTTTTTT. As protein: CASRAGAHEKLFF.

The gene calls are TRBV12-3 or TRBV12-4 and TRBJ1-2, with D possibly being TRBD1 (6 bases). This CDR3 contains 12 residues. V lost 5 bases to trimming and J lost 11 bases, with 15 bases between them. CDR3 sequence reads: CASSERDTGYTF. CDR3 nucleotide sequence: TGTGCCAGCAGTGAGCGGGACACCGGTTACACCTTC.

The chain links TRBV19 to TRBJ1-5; 9 bases are a match to TRBD1. The junction had 3 bases not matched to a gene; V was cut back by 6 bases and J by 6 bases. Germline V gives CDR1 LNHDA, CDR2 SQIVND (reference sequence). This CDR3 has 13 residues. This CDR3 is CASSRDRVQPQHF. DNA for the CDR3: TGTGCCAGTAGCCGGGACAGGGTTCAGCCCCAGCATTTT.

The chain couples TRBV7-2 to TRBJ2-7, with 12 bases lining up with TRBD2. The CDR3 sequence is 16 residues long. CDR1 and CDR2 (germline): SGHTA, FQGNSA. V lost 4 bases to trimming and J lost 1 base; unmatched junction nucleotides: 5. The CDR3 region has the DNA TGTGCCAGCAGCTCACCGGGACTAGCGGGTTCCTACGAGCAGTACTTC. Translating gives CASSSPGLAGSYEQYF. Based on the CDR3 plus reference TRBV7-2 and TRBJ2-7, the full variable domain is GAGVSQSPSNKVTEKGKDVELRCDPISGHTALYWYRQSLGQGLEFLIYFQGNSAPDKSGLPSDRFSAERTGGSVSTLTIQRTQQEDSAVYLCASSSPGLAGSYEQYFGPGTRLTVT.

The chain carries TRBV27 and TRBJ1-3; D perhaps matches TRBD1 (6 bases). Germline assignment: CDR1 MNHEY and CDR2 SMNVEV (reference sequence). The CDR3 spans 14 residues. The V and J ends lost 3 bases and 4 bases respectively, with 10 bases between them. Here the CDR3 reads CASSFRGNGNTIYF. In DNA, the CDR3 is TGTGCCAGCAGTTTTAGGGGGAACGGAAACACCATATATTTT.

The V and J genes are TRBV4-2 and TRBJ2-7, with D possibly TRBD2 on 6 matching bases. Germline V lookup: CDR1 LGHNA, CDR2 YNFKEQ. V lost 0 bases, J lost 2 bases, and 14 bases lay in between. The length of the CDR3 is 16 residues. The CDR3 DNA sequence: TGTGCCAGCAGCCAAGATCGGCTAGCGAGTACCTACGAGCAGTACTTC. This sequence encodes CASSQDRLASTYEQYF.

The rearrangement links TRBV7-7 to TRBJ2-7, with 7 bases fitting TRBD1. The V gene's germline CDR1 is SSHAT and CDR2 FNYEAQ (reference sequence). The CDR3 totals 15 residues. V shed 0 bases and J 3 bases; nucleotides not matched to a gene: 5. DNA of the CDR3: TGTGCCAGCAGCTTAGCTGTAGGGACAGACTACGAGCAGTACTTC. This encodes CASSLAVGTDYEQYF.

The chain employs TRBV6-1 and TRBJ2-3; no definite D call. Germline assignment: CDR1 MNHNS and CDR2 SASEGT. V was clipped by 1 base and J by 4 bases, with 9 bases between them. This CDR3 has 14 residues. Here the CDR3 reads CASSEGWQADTQYF. CDR3 DNA: TGTGCCAGCAGTGAAGGGTGGCAAGCAGATACGCAGTATTTT.

The gene calls are TRBV25-1 and TRBJ1-4, with D unresolved. This CDR3 has 14 amino acids. Germline CDR1 reads MGHDK; CDR2 reads SYGVNS. V lost 3 bases, J lost 8 bases, and 13 bases lay in between. CDR3 region: CASSDPSGSEKLFF. The CDR3 bases are TGTGCCAGCAGTGACCCCTCTGGGAGCGAAAAACTGTTTTTT.

The V and J genes are TRBV2 and TRBJ1-1; 12 nucleotides match TRBD1. The CDR3 is 16 amino acids. Germline CDR1 SNHLY, CDR2 FYNNEI. The junction had 11 bases not matched to a gene; V was cut back by 6 bases and J by 6 bases. The CDR3: CASSDWTGQGASEAFF. For the CDR3, the DNA is TGTGCCAGCAGCGACTGGACGGGACAGGGGGCTTCTGAAGCTTTCTTT.

The V call is TRBV7-2, the J call TRBJ2-3, with D tentatively TRBD2 (6 bases). This CDR3 comprises 14 residues. Germline lookup yields CDR1 SGHTA and CDR2 FQGNSA. Trimming took 5 bases from V and 7 from J, leaving 16 bases between them. CDR3 bases: TGTGCCAGCAGCCCTGGGACTTTTCCACATACGCAGTATTTT. As protein: CASSPGTFPHTQYF.

This clone was seen a handful of times. J is TRBJ1-6 and V is TRBV28; 10 bases match TRBD1. Germline V gene data show CDR1 as MDHEN and CDR2 as SYDVKM. The ends lost 7 bases at V and 10 bases at J; junction bases unmatched: 10. CDR3 length equals 15 residues. In nucleotides, the CDR3 is TGTGCCAGCACCTATAGGGGGACAGGGGTCTCACCCCTCCACTTT. Its protein product is CASTYRGTGVSPLHF. The complete variable domain, with remaining parts taken from reference TRBV28 and TRBJ1-6, reads DVKVTQSSRYLVKRTGEKVFLECVQDMDHENMFWYRQDPGLGLRLIYFSYDVKMKEKGDIPEGYSVSREKKERFSLILESASTNQTSMYLCASTYRGTGVSPLHFGNGTRLTVT.

The chain is built from TRBV27 and TRBJ2-3; 8 positions match TRBD1. V was clipped by 5 bases and J by 1 base; unmatched bases: 8. The germline V gene encodes CDR1 MNHEY and CDR2 SMNVEV (reference sequence). CDR3 size: 16 residues. In DNA, the CDR3 is TGTGCCAGCAGTATTGGACAGGGCTATGGCACAGATACGCAGTATTTT. Its translation is CASSIGQGYGTDTQYF.

This chain joins TRBV25-1 and TRBJ2-1, with 7 nucleotides matching TRBD1. Per the germline V gene, CDR1 is MGHDK and CDR2 is SYGVNS. The CDR3 has 16 residues. J gave up 0 bases and V 1 base, and 3 bases lay outside the gene matches. CDR3 sequence: CASSELTGSSYNEQFF. Here the CDR3 DNA reads TGTGCCAGCAGTGAATTGACAGGGAGCTCCTACAATGAGCAGTTCTTC.

V is TRBV15 and J is TRBJ1-1; a weak D match, TRBD1 (6 bases). Germline CDR1 LNHNV, CDR2 YYDKDF (reference sequence). The CDR3 has 19 amino acids. V gave up 5 bases and J gave up 0 bases, with 25 bases separating them. In DNA, the CDR3 is TGTGCCACCAGCCCCGGGCCCTACCCGGTCGGGGACATGAACACTGAAGCTTTCTTT. The encoded protein is CATSPGPYPVGDMNTEAFF.

V and J are TRBV7-9 and TRBJ2-6; 8 nucleotides line up with TRBD1. CDR1 SEHNR and CDR2 FQNEAQ come from the germline V gene (reference sequence). The CDR3 is 18 amino acids. V gave up 6 bases and J gave up 2 bases; unmatched junction bases: 12. CDR3 region: CASRHTGTGPTGANVLTF. CDR3 nucleotide sequence: TGTGCCAGCAGACACACCGGGACAGGTCCAACTGGGGCCAACGTCCTGACTTTC.

The chain has TRBV27 and TRBJ2-2; D is undetermined. Germline V gene data show CDR1 as MNHEY and CDR2 as SMNVEV (reference sequence). This CDR3 is built from 15 residues. Trimming pared 0 bases from V and 8 bases from J, leaving 13 bases between. CDR3 residues: CASSLSHSRWGELFF. The CDR3 DNA is TGTGCCAGCAGTTTATCGCACTCACGGTGGGGGGAGCTGTTTTTT.